Listed here are 29 T cell receptor beta chains from one sample, sequenced in a study of blood T cell repertoires in COVID-19. Clones were read by immunoSEQ multiplex PCR, and TCRdb kept only the in-frame ones, dropping some. The sample consists of around 250,000 clones, roughly 89% of them appearing once. Material: peripheral blood. The receptor source for this set is a woman aged 35 to 49 who had recovered from COVID-19.

The chain is built from TRBV30 and TRBJ1-1; tentatively, D is TRBD1 (5 bases). The CDR3 spans 15 residues. V gave up 5 bases and J gave up 5 bases, with 21 bases separating them. Germline-derived CDR1 and CDR2 are GTSNPN and SVGIG (reference sequence). Here the CDR3 reads CAWRGDGRTGTEAFF. CDR3 bases: TGTGCCTGGCGGGGGGACGGACGAACGGGGACTGAAGCTTTCTTT.

This rearrangement joins TRBV3-1 (or the pseudogene TRBV3-2) to TRBJ2-3, with unresolved D. From germline, CDR1 is LGHDT and CDR2 YNNKEL (reference sequence). The germline V and J ends were trimmed by 4 bases and 2 bases, with 10 bases remaining between them. CDR3 length: 14 amino acids. The CDR3 DNA reads as TGTGCCAGCAGCCCTCGTACAGTCACAGATACGCAGTATTTT. Protein: CASSPRTVTDTQYF.

The chain links TRBV4-1 to TRBJ2-5; D is unclear. The ends were cut back, 3 bases at V and 1 base at J, with 6 bases in the middle. Germline values: CDR1 MGHRA, CDR2 YSYEKL. CDR3 size: 13 residues. The CDR3: CASSQIAQETQYF. CDR3 nucleotide sequence: TGCGCCAGCAGCCAGATAGCCCAAGAGACCCAGTACTTC.

CDR3 protein: CASSTGVFGDEQFF. The DNA of the CDR3 is TGTGCCAGCAGTACGGGGGTTTTCGGCGATGAGCAGTTCTTC. The chain has TRBV2 and TRBJ2-1; possible D gene TRBD2, 6 bases. V lost 5 bases and J 8 bases, leaving 16 bases between the germline ends. Germline CDR1 and CDR2: SNHLY and FYNNEI. The CDR3 covers 14 residues.

The chain employs TRBV5-4 and TRBJ1-2; 8 positions match TRBD1. Looked up from germline, CDR1 is SGHNT and CDR2 is YYREEE (reference sequence). The CDR3 extends over 15 amino acids. Germline trimming cut 0 bases from V and 3 bases from J; bases unmatched to any gene: 4. The CDR3 protein is CASSLEQGGYYGYTF. The CDR3 nucleotides read TGTGCCAGCAGCTTGGAACAGGGGGGGTACTATGGCTACACCTTC.

V and J are TRBV4-1 and TRBJ1-1; no definite D call. This CDR3 contains 15 residues. The V gene's germline CDR1 is MGHRA and CDR2 YSYEKL. V was trimmed by 1 base and J by 0 bases, leaving 9 bases between them. The DNA of the CDR3 is TGCGCCAGCAGCCAAGTCGAGGCAATGAACACTGAAGCTTTCTTT. Amino acid sequence: CASSQVEAMNTEAFF.

In DNA, the CDR3 is TGTGCCAGCTCACCAGGGTACAGGGGTAATGAAAAACTGTTTTTT. The encoded protein is CASSPGYRGNEKLFF. The rearrangement links TRBV18 to TRBJ1-4; 7 nucleotides align to TRBD1. Germline V CDR1 and CDR2: KGHSH, LQKENI. CDR3 length: 15 amino acids. V was clipped by 2 bases and J by 4 bases; unmatched bases: 4.

The chain carries TRBV2 and TRBJ2-3; D unresolved. CDR3 length: 15 amino acids. The germline V gene encodes CDR1 SNHLY and CDR2 FYNNEI. Trimming shortened V by 2 bases and J by 0 bases, and 9 bases separated the two germline ends. CDR3: CASSEQTSSTDTQYF. DNA for the CDR3: TGTGCCAGCAGTGAACAGACTTCTAGCACAGATACGCAGTATTTT.

The rearrangement links TRBV7-2 to TRBJ1-1, with 8 nucleotides matching TRBD1. J was trimmed by 5 bases and V by 1 base; bases with no gene match: 6. CDR3 length: 15 amino acids. The germline V gene encodes CDR1 SGHTA and CDR2 FQGNSA. For the CDR3, the DNA is TGTGCCAGCAGCTTAGTCTCAGGGGGCGAGACTGAAGCTTTCTTT. Its protein product is CASSLVSGGETEAFF.

V gene TRBV7-2 combines with J gene TRBJ2-7, with 8 bases aligning to TRBD2. The junction had 5 bases not matched to a gene; V was cut back by 4 bases and J by 3 bases. Germline assignment: CDR1 SGHTA and CDR2 FQGNSA. The CDR3 is 14 residues long. DNA for the CDR3: TGTGCCAGCAGCTCCCGCAGCGGGGGCTACGAGCAGTACTTC. Amino acid sequence: CASSSRSGGYEQYF.

The genes are TRBV5-4 and TRBJ2-1; D is unclear. The germline CDR1 and CDR2 sequences are SGHNT and YYREEE (reference sequence). This CDR3 contains 13 residues. V dropped 2 bases and J dropped 3 bases, with 6 bases sitting between them. The CDR3 is CASSFGLYNEQFF. In DNA, the CDR3 is TGTGCCAGCAGCTTTGGGCTCTACAATGAGCAGTTCTTC.

The rearrangement links TRBV25-1 to TRBJ2-1; no definite D call. This CDR3 contains 14 residues. Germline V gene sequence: CDR1 MGHDK, CDR2 SYGVNS. The V gene lost 7 bases and the J gene lost 2 bases, with 12 bases spanning the gap. As DNA, the CDR3 is TGTGCCAGCAATCCAAATCGGGCCTACAATGAGCAGTTCTTC. Protein sequence: CASNPNRAYNEQFF.

The V gene is TRBV15, the J gene TRBJ1-5; 10 bases are shared with TRBD1. V lost 5 bases and J lost 0; bases outside the gene matches: 10. Germline V gene sequence: CDR1 LNHNV, CDR2 YYDKDF (reference sequence). This CDR3 region has 18 residues. CDR3 nucleotide sequence: TGTGCCACCAGCCGGAGGGACAGGGGTCGATTTAGCAATCAGCCCCAGCATTTT. Amino acids: CATSRRDRGRFSNQPQHF. The whole variable domain, filled in from reference TRBV15 and TRBJ1-5, reads DAMVIQNPRYQVTQFGKPVTLSCSQTLNHNVMYWYQQKSSQAPKLLFHYYDKDFNNEADTPDNFQSRRPNTSFCFLDIRSPGLGDTAMYLCATSRRDRGRFSNQPQHFGDGTRLSIL.

This chain links TRBV9 with TRBJ2-3; 7 positions agree with TRBD2. The J segment lost 3 bases and the V segment lost 0 bases, leaving 4 bases of the junction unmatched. Germline lookup yields CDR1 SGDLS and CDR2 YYNGEE. The CDR3 is 15 residues long. For the CDR3, the DNA is TGTGCCAGCAGCGTAGGTGGGGGAGGGACAGATACGCAGTATTTT. It is translated as CASSVGGGGTDTQYF.

The chain couples TRBV4-1 to TRBJ1-3; D not resolved. Per germline, CDR1 MGHRA and CDR2 YSYEKL. Deletions cut 0 bases from V and 1 base from J, with 7 bases between. The CDR3 length is 15 residues. The CDR3 region has the DNA TGCGCCAGCAGCCAAGAGGGCACTTCTGGAAACACCATATATTTT. Amino acid sequence: CASSQEGTSGNTIYF.

The J gene is TRBJ2-3, the V gene TRBV4-2, with a weak D call TRBD1 (6 bases). The CDR3 loop spans 17 amino acids. V shed 0 bases and J shed 2 bases, with 15 bases lying between them. Looked up from germline, CDR1 is LGHNA and CDR2 is YNFKEQ. The CDR3 coding sequence is TGTGCCAGCAGCCAAGAAGGTGTCAGGGGATCCACAGATACGCAGTATTTT. Translated: CASSQEGVRGSTDTQYF.

This rearrangement joins TRBV19 to TRBJ2-4; possible D gene TRBD1, 6 bases. The CDR3 is 11 residues long. With 4 bases removed from V and 14 bases from J, the gap between germline ends came to 12 bases. Germline-derived CDR1 and CDR2 are LNHDA and SQIVND (reference sequence). The CDR3 loop reads CASSTDRSKYF. DNA for the CDR3: TGTGCCAGTAGTACCGACAGGAGCAAGTACTTC.

V and J are TRBV2 and TRBJ2-5, with D maybe TRBD2 (7 bases). Trimming stripped 3 bases from V and 2 bases from J, with 10 bases between. This CDR3 region has 14 residues. Germline V gives CDR1 SNHLY, CDR2 FYNNEI. CDR3 DNA sequence: TGTGCCAGCAGTGAGGGAGGGGGGCAAGAGACCCAGTACTTC. This sequence encodes CASSEGGGQETQYF.

The V and J genes are TRBV10-2 and TRBJ1-2; possible D gene TRBD1, 6 bases. Germline CDR1 reads WSHSY; CDR2 reads SAAADI. Between the trimmed V and J ends, which lost 4 bases and 6 bases, there was a span of 15 bases. CDR3 size: 14 residues. In DNA, the CDR3 is TGCGCCAGCAGTGTACTGCAGGGGACGGATGGCTACACCTTC. Translation gives CASSVLQGTDGYTF.

CDR3 loop: CAIDAQGSNQPQHF. In DNA form, the CDR3 reads TGTGCCATCGATGCACAGGGCTCAAATCAGCCCCAGCATTTT. The chain carries TRBV27 and TRBJ1-5, with a tentative D call TRBD1 (6 bases). V dropped 10 bases and J dropped 4 bases, with 17 bases sitting between them. The length of the CDR3 is 14 residues. Germline V lookup: CDR1 MNHEY, CDR2 SMNVEV (reference sequence).

This clone was seen only a few times. Additional DNA sequences in this sample encode the identical CDR3. The V call is TRBV19, the J call TRBJ1-4; weak D call: TRBD1 (5 bases). The germline V gene encodes CDR1 LNHDA and CDR2 SQIVND (reference sequence). The ends were cut back, 7 bases at V and 8 bases at J, with 17 bases in the middle. The CDR3 extends over 14 amino acids. The CDR3 region has the DNA TGTGCCAGTACCCCGGGGGGGAAGGGGGAAAAACTGTTTTTT. This encodes CASTPGGKGEKLFF.

This clone came up a few times. The chain carries TRBV28 and TRBJ1-2; TRBD1 matches 9 bases. The CDR3 consists of 15 residues. The germline V gene has CDR1 MDHEN and CDR2 SYDVKM. V dropped 6 bases and J dropped 3; count of bases not matched to a gene: 8. In DNA form, the CDR3 reads TGTGCCAGCAGGGCTGAGGGACAGGGAGACTATGGCTACACCTTC. Encoded protein: CASRAEGQGDYGYTF.

This chain joins TRBV4-1 and TRBJ1-4; D perhaps matches TRBD1 (6 bases). Trimming pared 0 bases from V and 4 bases from J, leaving 6 bases between. The germline CDR1 and CDR2 sequences are MGHRA and YSYEKL. CDR3 length: 14 amino acids. The DNA of the CDR3 is TGCGCCAGCAGCCAAGAACAGGGTAATGAAAAACTGTTTTTT. This encodes CASSQEQGNEKLFF.

This chain connects TRBV28 to TRBJ1-4; D remains unclear. CDR1 is MDHEN and CDR2 is SYDVKM in the germline V gene. V lost 3 bases to trimming and J lost 5 bases, with 7 bases between them. This CDR3 contains 13 residues. CDR3 sequence: CASSFVVNEKLFF. The CDR3 DNA is TGTGCCAGCAGTTTTGTAGTAAATGAAAAACTGTTTTTT.

V gene TRBV12-3 or TRBV12-4 combines with J gene TRBJ2-2; TRBD1 might be the D (6 bases). This CDR3 spans 13 amino acids. V lost 5 bases, J lost 7 bases, and 11 bases lay in between. In DNA, the CDR3 is TGTGCCAGCAGTATCCAGACAGGCGGGGAGCTGTTTTTT. Amino acids: CASSIQTGGELFF.

The chain couples TRBV6-1 to TRBJ2-1, with TRBD1 as a possible D gene (6 bases). CDR3 length: 15 amino acids. From germline, CDR1 is MNHNS and CDR2 SASEGT. With 1 base removed from V and 2 bases from J, the gap between germline ends came to 9 bases. DNA for the CDR3: TGTGCCAGCAGTGAAGGGCAGGGGCCCTACAATGAGCAGTTCTTC. Protein: CASSEGQGPYNEQFF.

This clone was observed a few times. This CDR3 is CASSETGDEAFF. CDR3 in DNA: TGTGCCAGCAGTGAAACAGGGGATGAAGCTTTCTTT. This chain joins TRBV6-1 and TRBJ1-1; the match to TRBD1 covers 7 bases. This CDR3 comprises 12 residues. V gave up 2 bases and J gave up 7 bases; unmatched junction bases: 1. Germline CDR1 and CDR2: MNHNS and SASEGT.

The chain has TRBV7-3 and TRBJ2-6; D not resolved. Germline CDR1 SGHTA, CDR2 FQGTGA. The length of the CDR3 is 14 residues. V dropped 5 bases and J dropped 3 bases, with 8 bases sitting between them. The CDR3 loop is CASSISGGANVLTF. The CDR3 DNA reads TGTGCCAGCAGCATTAGTGGTGGGGCCAACGTCCTGACTTTC.

J is TRBJ1-6 and V is TRBV6-5, with a tentative D call TRBD1 (6 bases). The V gene's germline CDR1 is MNHEY and CDR2 SVGAGI. The V end lost 2 bases, the J end lost 11 bases, and 10 bases lay between the germline ends. The CDR3 loop spans 13 amino acids. DNA of the CDR3: TGTGCCAGCAGTTACATTCCAGGGGCACCCCTCCACTTT. Amino acids: CASSYIPGAPLHF.